The rows below give T cell receptor beta chains drawn from one sample of a study of T cell changes during pregnancy in multiple sclerosis. The table came from immunoSEQ multiplex PCR; TCRdb's copy has only in-frame clones and leaves some out. The table shows under 40,000 clones, with around 92% occurring only once. The source material was CD4+ T cells from peripheral blood mononuclear cells, sampled in the third trimester of pregnancy. The origin of the receptors is a female donor in good health, enrolled as a control in a pregnancy study. The CDR3 runs from the conserved cysteine through the conserved F or W. D genes are given only for firm matches. Not all rows give a size; the values are once, few, many and, for expanded clones, a class.

j_call v_call d_call clone_size cdr3_nt cdr3_aa
TRBJ2-1 TRBV7-3 TRBD2 NA TGTGCCAGCAGCCTCCAACTAGCGGGGGGCGGCAATGAGCAGTTCTTC CASSLQLAGGGNEQFF
TRBJ2-5 TRBV7-9 NA once TGTGCCAGCAGCTTCTCAGAGACCCAGTACTTC CASSFSETQYF
TRBJ1-1 TRBV4-1 NA NA TGCGCCAGCAGCCAAGTCATCGGGTTCGGGGGCACTGAAGCTTTCTTT CASSQVIGFGGTEAFF
TRBJ1-5 TRBV11-2 TRBD1 NA TGTGCCAGCAGCCCGGGGACAGGTCAGCAGCCCCAGCATTTT CASSPGTGQQPQHF
TRBJ1-3 TRBV6-6 TRBD1 NA TGTGCCAGCAGTTTTGGACAGGGGGCCGGAAACACCATATATTTT CASSFGQGAGNTIYF
TRBJ1-6 TRBV7-2 NA NA TGTGCCAGCAGCCCCTCCCTAACTAGCTCCTATAATTCACCCCTCCACTTT CASSPSLTSSYNSPLHF
TRBJ1-1 TRBV5-4 NA few TGTGCCAGCAGCTGGAAGGGGAAGGACACTGAAGCTTTCTTT CASSWKGKDTEAFF
TRBJ1-1 TRBV18 NA NA TGTGCCAGCTCAGCAGAATTGGGCCCTGAAGCTTTCTTT CASSAELGPEAFF
TRBJ1-1 TRBV21-1 NA NA TGTGCCAGCAGCCCCCTAAACAGGGATGAAGCTTTCTTT CASSPLNRDEAFF
TRBJ1-2 TRBV5-6 TRBD1 NA TGTGCCAGCAGCTTGGAGTCCAGGGGGTCCGACACCTTC CASSLESRGSDTF
TRBJ1-4 TRBV5-4 NA NA TGTGCCAGCAGCCGTGGGGCAGCGAATGAAAAGCTGTTTTTT CASSRGAANEKLFF
TRBJ1-3 TRBV19 NA NA TGTGCCAGTAGTATGCGAACAGCTGGAAACACCATATATTTT CASSMRTAGNTIYF
TRBJ1-5 TRBV7-9 NA NA TGTGCCAGCAGCTTAGTATCGGGAAATAATCAGCCCCAGCATTTT CASSLVSGNNQPQHF
TRBJ2-5 TRBV7-3 TRBD2 once TGTGCCAGCAGCAGGGGTAGCGGGGGAGTACAAGAGACCCAGTACTTC CASSRGSGGVQETQYF
TRBJ2-3 TRBV9 TRBD2 NA TGTGCCAGCAGCGTTAGGGGACGGGAGGTAGATACGCAGTATTTT CASSVRGREVDTQYF
TRBJ1-3 TRBV30 NA NA TGTGCCTGGAGGAGCATTAACTCTGGAAACACCATATATTTT CAWRSINSGNTIYF
TRBJ1-1 TRBV6-6 NA NA TGTGCCAGCAGGGACTGGGTAAGGGCTTTCTTT CASRDWVRAFF
TRBJ2-7 TRBV9 NA NA TGTGCCAGCAGCGTAGGGGTCGGGGTCGGCGAGCAGTACTTC CASSVGVGVGEQYF
TRBJ2-3 TRBV6-5 NA NA TGTGCCAGCAGCCCACAGATCACAGATACGCAGTATTTT CASSPQITDTQYF
TRBJ2-7 TRBV18 TRBD2 NA TGTGCCAGCTCGAGTGGGGGAGGGGAAATGCAGTACTTC CASSSGGGEMQYF
TRBJ1-1 TRBV30 NA NA TGTGCCTGGAGTGCCCCGACAGTTCGGGCTTTCTTT CAWSAPTVRAFF
TRBJ1-2 TRBV2 TRBD1 NA TGTGCCAGCATGCAGGACAGGTACTATGGCTACACCTTC CASMQDRYYGYTF
TRBJ1-6 TRBV11-2 TRBD1 NA TGTGCCAGCAGCACTCACAGGGGGACCAATTCACCCCTCCACTTT CASSTHRGTNSPLHF
TRBJ2-2 TRBV5-1 NA NA TGCGCCAGCAGCTTGGCCCCCTCCACAGGGAAAACCGGGGAGCTGTTTTTT CASSLAPSTGKTGELFF
TRBJ2-1 TRBV7-2 TRBD2 once TGTGCCAGCAGCTTTTCGCGGGGGGGCTACAATGAGCAGTTCTTC CASSFSRGGYNEQFF
TRBJ1-2 TRBV11-2 NA NA TGTGCCAGCAGCTTAGTAGACAGGACCAGGATGGGCTACACCTTC CASSLVDRTRMGYTF
TRBJ1-2 TRBV7-2 NA NA TGTGCCAGCAGCGAGATGGTAACAGGGATCTATGGCTACACCTTC CASSEMVTGIYGYTF
TRBJ1-1 TRBV10-3 NA few TGTGCCATCATTTCAGGGTGGAGTAAAGCTTTCTTT CAIISGWSKAFF
TRBJ1-3 TRBV4-1 TRBD1 NA TGCGCCAGCAGCCTCCAATTACAGGGGACTGGAAACACCATATATTTT CASSLQLQGTGNTIYF
TRBJ2-7 TRBV18 TRBD2 NA TGTGCCAGCTCAGCCGGCGGGGGCTACGAGCAGTACTTC CASSAGGGYEQYF
TRBJ1-1 TRBV25-1 NA NA TGTGCCAGCAGTGCCCCAATGAGCAACACTGAAGCTTTCTTT CASSAPMSNTEAFF
TRBJ1-2 TRBV28 NA NA TGTGCCAGCAGATACAGGTTCCGCCCTAACTATGGCTACACCTTC CASRYRFRPNYGYTF
TRBJ2-3 TRBV10-3 NA NA TGTGCCACCCTAGGGAGATTCACAGATACGCAGTATTTT CATLGRFTDTQYF
TRBJ2-3 TRBV29-1 TRBD1 NA TGCAGCGGCAGGGGGCTGAGCACAGATACGCAGTATTTT CSGRGLSTDTQYF
TRBJ1-5 TRBV4-2 TRBD1 NA TGTGCCAGCAGCCAAGGAGGACAGGGAGGCCAGCCCCAGCATTTT CASSQGGQGGQPQHF
TRBJ1-2 TRBV19 TRBD1 NA TGTGCCAGTAGTATCAACGACAGGGTCACAGGCTACACCTTC CASSINDRVTGYTF
TRBJ2-7 TRBV30 TRBD1 NA TGTGCCTGGAGTTTCGGGACAGGGTTGAGAGAGCAGTACTTC CAWSFGTGLREQYF
TRBJ2-5 TRBV30 TRBD1 NA TGTGCCTGGAGTGGGAACAGGGGGCTGGAGACCCAGTACTTC CAWSGNRGLETQYF
TRBJ2-3 TRBV7-9 TRBD2 NA TGTGCCAGCAGCCGGACTAGCGGGCGCACAGATACGCAGTATTTT CASSRTSGRTDTQYF
TRBJ2-2 TRBV7-9 TRBD1 NA TGTGCCAGCAGCTTAGGGACAGGTTACACCGGGGAGCTGTTTTTT CASSLGTGYTGELFF
TRBJ2-5 TRBV11-1 NA NA TGTGCCAGCAGCTTAGGAGAGCGGGTGTTTCAAGAGACCCAGTACTTC CASSLGERVFQETQYF
TRBJ1-5 TRBV6-5 NA NA TGTGCCAGCCGAGAGGGGGGGGCGAGCAATCAGCCCCAGCATTTT CASREGGASNQPQHF
TRBJ1-1 TRBV30 NA NA TGTGCCTGGAGCCCCTGGGCATCCACTGAAGCTTTCTTT CAWSPWASTEAFF
TRBJ2-1 TRBV5-1 NA NA TGCGCCAGCAGCTTGGCGCCGCGGGGCTCCTACAATGAGCAGTTCTTC CASSLAPRGSYNEQFF
TRBJ1-6 TRBV5-1 TRBD1 NA TGCGCCAGCAGCTTGGCCGTAGGACAGGGGGGTTCACCCCTCCACTTT CASSLAVGQGGSPLHF
TRBJ2-1 TRBV7-3 NA NA TGTGCCAGCAGCACCCGCGGTTTAAATGAGCAGTTCTTC CASSTRGLNEQFF
TRBJ1-3 TRBV6-5 NA NA TGTGCCAGCAGGGACGGAGGGGTTCGAGGAAACACCATATATTTT CASRDGGVRGNTIYF
TRBJ1-1 TRBV5-1 NA NA TGCGCCAGCAGCCTTCAGGGGAGTAACACTGAAGCTTTCTTT CASSLQGSNTEAFF
TRBJ2-5 TRBV19 NA NA TGTGCCACACCCTCCACTGGTCGACAAGAGACCCAGTACTTC CATPSTGRQETQYF
TRBJ2-1 TRBV5-8 NA NA TGTGCCAGCAGCTTGGGTTTTAGGAGGCTCTTGCCCTACAATGAGCAGTTCTTC CASSLGFRRLLPYNEQFF
TRBJ1-2 TRBV6-6 NA NA TGTGCCAGCAGTCCAGGGCCTTCCGGGGGTGGCTACACCTTC CASSPGPSGGGYTF
TRBJ1-5 TRBV5-6 TRBD1 once TGTGCCAGCAGCCGCAAGACAGGGGGCAATCAGCCCCAGCATTTT CASSRKTGGNQPQHF